A single sample gave rise to the 16 T cell receptor beta chains below, sequenced in a study of PD-1 blockade in classical Hodgkin lymphoma. Described time point: cycle 4 day 1 (C4D1), after more than five weeks of nivolumab. Autologous stem cell transplantation was followed by relapse in every patient, and brentuximab vedotin exposure varied. Some clones are missing from TCRdb's copy, which holds only in-frame ones; the method was immunoSEQ multiplex PCR. Of some 8,700 clones listed, roughly nine tenths are singletons. Specimen: peripheral blood mononuclear cells (PBMCs), collected before the fourth cycle of nivolumab. The receptors were gathered from a human donor with classical Hodgkin lymphoma.

By share of the sample, this clone is medium-sized (0.01 to 0.1%). This sequence joins TRBV5-1 and TRBJ2-7; D possibly corresponds to TRBD2 (5 bases). V gave up 0 bases and J gave up 7 bases, with 14 bases separating them. Germline lookup yields CDR1 SGHRS and CDR2 YFSETQ. This CDR3 spans 14 amino acids. DNA for the CDR3: TGCGCCAGCAGCTTGGGGCCTAGCCCGGGGGAGCAGTACTTC. Translating it yields CASSLGPSPGEQYF.

The chain joins TRBV6-6 to TRBJ2-3; tentatively, D is TRBD1 or TRBD2 (6 bases each). The CDR3 has 14 amino acids. Germline-derived CDR1 and CDR2 are MNHNY and SVGAGI (reference sequence). V lost 0 bases and J lost 7, with 11 bases in between. The CDR3 reads CASSYSDGGNTQYF. CDR3 nucleotides: TGTGCCAGCAGTTACTCTGACGGGGGCAATACGCAGTATTTT.

CDR3 sequence reads: CASSSGTQIREQYF. CDR3 DNA: TGTGCCAGCAGCTCCGGGACTCAGATTAGAGAGCAGTACTTC. The chain links TRBV5-4 to TRBJ2-7; TRBD2 is a possible D gene (6 bases). V was cut by 3 bases and J by 7 bases, with 17 bases left in between. The CDR3 length is 14 residues. Per the germline V gene, CDR1 is SGHNT and CDR2 is YYREEE (reference sequence).

The J gene is TRBJ1-5, the V gene TRBV29-1, with D perhaps TRBD1 (6 bases). The CDR3 has 14 amino acids. Trimming removed 5 bases at V and 7 bases at J, with 18 bases between. In germline, CDR1 is SQVTM, CDR2 ANQGSEA. The chain's CDR3 is CSVRTSGDSQPQHF. The CDR3 bases are TGCAGCGTTCGGACATCAGGGGATTCGCAGCCCCAGCATTTT.

The gene calls are TRBV30 and TRBJ1-3; D not certain. This CDR3 has 16 amino acids. Germline CDR1 is GTSNPN and CDR2 is SVGIG (reference sequence). With 0 bases removed from V and 0 bases from J, the gap between germline ends came to 12 bases. CDR3 sequence: CAWSVGSRTSGNTIYF. For the CDR3, the DNA is TGTGCCTGGAGTGTAGGCTCGCGCACCTCTGGAAACACCATATATTTT.

The chain couples TRBV9 to TRBJ1-6; unclear D gene. CDR1 is SGDLS, CDR2 YYNGEE, per germline. This CDR3 spans 15 amino acids. Trimming took 3 bases from V and 9 from J, leaving 16 bases between them. CDR3 coding DNA: TGTGCCAGCAGCGAAGCGACAAGCTCGGGTTCACCCCTCCACTTT. Protein: CASSEATSSGSPLHF.

The rearrangement joins TRBV15 to TRBJ1-3; D gene ambiguous. CDR1 is LNHNV and CDR2 is YYDKDF in the germline V gene (reference sequence). V shed 5 bases and J shed 5 bases, with 13 bases lying between them. This CDR3 comprises 14 residues. The CDR3 sequence: CATSWNLDRNTIYF. DNA for the CDR3: TGTGCCACCAGCTGGAACCTAGACAGAAACACCATATATTTT.

The chain is built from TRBV4-3 and TRBJ2-7; 8 bases align to TRBD1. The J segment lost 4 bases and the V segment lost 1 base, leaving 6 bases of the junction unmatched. The CDR3 covers 15 residues. Germline V gene lookup returns CDR1 LGHNA and CDR2 YSLEER. This CDR3 is CASSQVGTGIYEQYF. The CDR3 nucleotides read TGCGCCAGCAGCCAAGTTGGGACAGGAATTTACGAGCAGTACTTC.

This rearrangement joins TRBV27 to TRBJ2-7, with TRBD1 matching over 7 bases. The length of the CDR3 is 15 residues. CDR1 is MNHEY and CDR2 is SMNVEV in the germline V gene (reference sequence). The trim removed 1 base at V and 7 bases at J, leaving 10 bases unmatched. The CDR3 region is CASSLYPGTVYEQYF. CDR3 nucleotide sequence: TGTGCCAGCAGTTTATACCCCGGGACAGTCTATGAGCAGTACTTC.

The chain joins TRBV9 to TRBJ2-5; 10 nucleotides agree with TRBD1. V lost 4 bases, J lost 3 bases, and 3 bases stayed unmatched. The CDR3 totals 14 residues. Germline CDR1 reads SGDLS; CDR2 reads YYNGEE. The CDR3 sequence: CASSHGQGEETQYF. The CDR3, as DNA: TGTGCCAGCAGCCACGGACAGGGGGAAGAGACCCAGTACTTC.

The J gene is TRBJ1-3, the V gene TRBV19; TRBD1 might be the D (5 bases). Germline lookup yields CDR1 LNHDA and CDR2 SQIVND (reference sequence). This CDR3 comprises 14 residues. V dropped 9 bases and J dropped 0 bases, with 12 bases sitting between them. CDR3 amino acids: CASQGLSSGNTIYF. In DNA, the CDR3 is TGTGCCAGCCAGGGATTGTCCTCTGGAAACACCATATATTTT.

This rearrangement joins TRBV6-5 to TRBJ1-2; 9 positions agree with TRBD1. Germline V CDR1 and CDR2: MNHEY, SVGAGI. Trimming removed 6 bases from V and 5 bases from J; junction bases left unmatched: 7. The CDR3 spans 14 residues. The CDR3 DNA is TGTGCCAGCAGCCCCCCCGGGACAGGGTATGGCTACACCTTC. This translates into CASSPPGTGYGYTF.

The chain employs TRBV10-1 and TRBJ2-3; D gene uncertain. The V end lost 3 bases, the J end lost 6 bases, and 25 bases lay between the germline ends. Germline values: CDR1 WNHNN, CDR2 SYGVQD (reference sequence). The CDR3 sequence is 18 residues long. CDR3 region: CASSDKSEELIISDTQYF. The CDR3 DNA reads TGCGCCAGCAGTGATAAGTCTGAAGAGCTTATTATATCTGATACGCAGTATTTT.

The chain couples TRBV11-2 to TRBJ2-4; TRBD2 is a possible D gene (7 bases). Per the germline V gene, CDR1 is SGHAT and CDR2 is FQNNGV. There are 16 residues in the CDR3. The V gene lost 3 bases and the J gene lost 0 bases, with 12 bases spanning the gap. This CDR3 reads CASSFGGRLAKNIQYF. DNA for the CDR3: TGTGCCAGCAGCTTCGGGGGGCGGCTAGCCAAAAACATTCAGTACTTC.

This clone was counted once. The rearrangement uses TRBV6-5 and TRBJ2-3, with D unclear. With 7 bases removed from V and 4 bases from J, the gap between germline ends came to 6 bases. This CDR3 has 11 residues. Germline CDR1 MNHEY, CDR2 SVGAGI. The CDR3 DNA follows: TGTGCCAGCACCCTGGCAGATACGCAGTATTTT. It codes for CASTLADTQYF.

The genes are TRBV28 and TRBJ1-4; the D is unclear. Trimming cost V 6 bases and J 8 bases, with 16 bases left between them. The CDR3 is 14 residues long. Germline CDR1 reads MDHEN; CDR2 reads SYDVKM. The CDR3 reads CASSLGPVWEKLFF. Here the CDR3 DNA reads TGTGCCAGCAGCCTCGGTCCCGTTTGGGAAAAACTGTTTTTT. Using reference TRBV28 and TRBJ1-4 for the parts outside the CDR3, the full variable domain is DVKVTQSSRYLVKRTGEKVFLECVQDMDHENMFWYRQDPGLGLRLIYFSYDVKMKEKGDIPEGYSVSREKKERFSLILESASTNQTSMYLCASSLGPVWEKLFFGSGTQLSVL.